Listed below are T cell receptor beta chains from one sample, sequenced in a study of cytomegalovirus exposure and HLA in healthy donors. TCRdb's copy holds only in-frame clones and misses some; the assay was immunoSEQ multiplex PCR. The sample has some 210,000 clones, about three quarters seen once. Sequenced: PBMCs. Receptors originate from a woman younger than 45 in good health and CMV-seropositive. Each CDR3 is given with its conserved first and last residue. The D gene is left open where the match is weak. Size is stated for part of the rows, as once, few or many counts, or as a class when the clone is expanded.

.	.	TRBV11-2	TRBJ2-3	TGTGCCAGCAGCGACATGGGCGCCACAGATACGCAGTATTTT	CASSDMGATDTQYF
.	few	TRBV25-1	TRBJ1-2	TGTGCCAGCAGTGCAGCGACAGTTAACTATGGCTACACCTTC	CASSAATVNYGYTF
.	.	TRBV4-1	TRBJ2-5	TGCGCCAGCAGCCAAAGTTGGGGCAGGGATGAGGAGACCCAGTACTTC	CASSQSWGRDEETQYF
TRBD1	.	TRBV6-1	TRBJ1-2	TGTGCCAGCAGTGAGACAGGGGGTAACTATGGCTACACCTTC	CASSETGGNYGYTF
.	.	TRBV5-1	TRBJ1-1	TGCGCCAGCACCCCGGGAGGGGGAAACACTGAAGCTTTCTTT	CASTPGGGNTEAFF
.	.	TRBV4-3	TRBJ1-6	TGCGCCAGCAGCCAAGATCTGCAGAATTCACCCCTCCACTTT	CASSQDLQNSPLHF
.	once	TRBV10-1	TRBJ1-5	TGCGCCAGCAATCAGTGCCGGGACTTATCTCAGCCCCAGCATTTT	CASNQCRDLSQPQHF
.	.	TRBV9	TRBJ2-1	TGTGCCAGCAGCGCCAGGGGTTCACTCGACAATGAGCAGTTCTTC	CASSARGSLDNEQFF
TRBD1	.	TRBV7-9	TRBJ2-7	TGTGCCAGCAGCTTAGGATTGGGGACAGAGTACGAGCAGTACTTC	CASSLGLGTEYEQYF
.	.	TRBV19	TRBJ2-5	TGTGCCAGTAGTATAGGGCAGGGTAGGGAAGAGACCCAGTACTTC	CASSIGQGREETQYF
.	.	TRBV7-2	TRBJ2-2	TGTGCCAGCAGCGTAAACACCGGGGAGCTGTTTTTT	CASSVNTGELFF
.	.	TRBV7-9	TRBJ2-2	TGTGCCAGCAGCTTACAGTCAGGGGACACCGGGGAGCTGTTTTTT	CASSLQSGDTGELFF
TRBD1	.	TRBV18	TRBJ2-7	TGTGCCAGCTCACCGAGGGACAGGGGAGGAGAGCAGTACTTC	CASSPRDRGGEQYF
.	.	TRBV29-1	TRBJ1-2	TGCAGTGTTCTGGAGAACTATGGCTACACCTTC	CSVLENYGYTF
TRBD2	.	TRBV18	TRBJ2-3	TGTGCCAGCTCACGGACTAGCGGGAAGACAGATACGCAGTATTTT	CASSRTSGKTDTQYF
TRBD1	.	TRBV7-8	TRBJ1-2	TGTGCCAGCAGCCCCCGGACAGGGACGCATGGCTACACCTTC	CASSPRTGTHGYTF
TRBD1	once	TRBV28	TRBJ1-3	TGTGCCAGCAGTTTCCCCGGACAGGGGGCAGACACCATATATTTT	CASSFPGQGADTIYF
.	.	TRBV5-1	TRBJ1-2	TGCGCCAGCAGCTTGGATACAGCGGATTATGGCTACACCTTC	CASSLDTADYGYTF
TRBD1	few	TRBV18	TRBJ1-5	TGTGCCAGCTCACCAACAGGGGATTCGGAACAGCCCCAGCATTTT	CASSPTGDSEQPQHF
TRBD2	.	TRBV4-1	TRBJ2-5	TGCGCCAGCAGCCGACAGCTAGCGGGGCAAGAGACCCAGTACTTC	CASSRQLAGQETQYF
TRBD1	once	TRBV18	TRBJ2-3	TGTGCCAGCTCACCAAGGACAGGAACAGATACGCAGTATTTT	CASSPRTGTDTQYF
TRBD1	once	TRBV28	TRBJ1-1	TGTGCCAGCAGCAACAATGACAGGGCGAACACTGAAGCTTTCTTT	CASSNNDRANTEAFF
.	few	TRBV4-3	TRBJ2-1	TGCGCCAGCAGCCATGAGGGACAAATTTACAATGAGCAGTTCTTC	CASSHEGQIYNEQFF
.	.	TRBV5-1	TRBJ1-2	TGCGCCAGCATTTGGCATTTCTATGGCTACACCTTC	CASIWHFYGYTF
TRBD1	.	TRBV28	TRBJ1-5	TGTGCCAGCACCCCGTGGGACAGGGCGGGTCAGCCCCAGCATTTT	CASTPWDRAGQPQHF
TRBD2	.	TRBV4-3	TRBJ2-1	TGCGCCAGCAGCCAATATCCTAGCGGGAGCCGATCCTACAATGAGCAGTTCTTC	CASSQYPSGSRSYNEQFF
TRBD2	.	TRBV2	TRBJ2-7	TGTGCCAGCAGTGATGCTAGCGGTTCCTACGAGCAGTACTTC	CASSDASGSYEQYF
TRBD1	.	TRBV2	TRBJ1-4	TGTGCCAGCAGTGAAGGGCGGGCAGGGGGAAATGAAAAACTGTTTTTT	CASSEGRAGGNEKLFF
.	.	TRBV7-2	TRBJ2-5	TGTGCCAGCAACTTATTAGGCGGGGCACTGCAAGAGACCCAGTACTTC	CASNLLGGALQETQYF
.	.	TRBV7-2	TRBJ2-5	TGTGCCAGCAGCCTAGAGACCCAGTACTTC	CASSLETQYF
TRBD1	.	TRBV19	TRBJ2-1	TGTGCCAGTATTTCGGTGGACAGGGGGCGGAATGAGCAGTTCTTC	CASISVDRGRNEQFF
TRBD1	few	TRBV6-5	TRBJ2-7	TGTGCCAGCAGTCCAAGGACAGGGAGAGTATACGAGCAGTACTTC	CASSPRTGRVYEQYF
.	.	TRBV10-3	TRBJ2-3	TGTGCCATCACCGGTAGCACAGATACGCAGTATTTT	CAITGSTDTQYF
TRBD1	.	TRBV28	TRBJ2-7	TGTGCCACCAAAAGTGGGACAGCGAGGTACGAGCAGTACTTC	CATKSGTARYEQYF
.	.	TRBV7-2	TRBJ2-7	TGTGCCAGCAGCTTAACCTTTGCACCGGCTCGGGGCGAGCAGTACTTC	CASSLTFAPARGEQYF
TRBD1	.	TRBV20-1	TRBJ1-1	TGCAGTGCTCGGTACAGGGGCGAAGCTTTCTTT	CSARYRGEAFF
TRBD2	few	TRBV6-6	TRBJ2-7	TGTGCCAGCAGTTATGGGACTAGCGGCACTTCAGGGCAGTACTTC	CASSYGTSGTSGQYF
TRBD1	.	TRBV25-1	TRBJ1-2	TGTGCCAGCAGTGAATCTTCGGGCAGGGGGCGGTTCTACACCTTC	CASSESSGRGRFYTF